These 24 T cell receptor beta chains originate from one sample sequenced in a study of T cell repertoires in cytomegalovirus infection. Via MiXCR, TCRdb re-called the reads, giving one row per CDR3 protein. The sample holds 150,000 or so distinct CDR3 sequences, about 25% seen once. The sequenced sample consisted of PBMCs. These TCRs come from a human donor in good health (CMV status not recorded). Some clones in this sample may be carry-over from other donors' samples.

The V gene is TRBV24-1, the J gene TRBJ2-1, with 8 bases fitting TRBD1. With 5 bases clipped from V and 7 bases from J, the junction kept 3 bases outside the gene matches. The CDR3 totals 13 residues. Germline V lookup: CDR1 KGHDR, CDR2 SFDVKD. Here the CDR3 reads CATSVNRGNEQFF. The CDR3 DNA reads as TGTGCCACCAGTGTGAACAGGGGGAATGAGCAGTTCTTC.

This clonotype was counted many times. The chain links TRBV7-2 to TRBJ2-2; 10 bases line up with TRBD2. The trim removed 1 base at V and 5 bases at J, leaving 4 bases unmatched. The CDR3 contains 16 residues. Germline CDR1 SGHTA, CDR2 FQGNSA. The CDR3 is CASSLVVAGGTGELFF. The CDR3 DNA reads TGTGCCAGCAGCTTAGTGGTAGCGGGGGGAACCGGGGAGCTGTTTTTT. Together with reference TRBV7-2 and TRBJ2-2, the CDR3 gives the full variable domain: GAGVSQSPSNKVTEKGKDVELRCDPISGHTALYWYRQSLGQGLEFLIYFQGNSAPDKSGLPSDRFSAERTGGSVSTLTIQRTQQEDSAVYLCASSLVVAGGTGELFFGEGSRLTVL.

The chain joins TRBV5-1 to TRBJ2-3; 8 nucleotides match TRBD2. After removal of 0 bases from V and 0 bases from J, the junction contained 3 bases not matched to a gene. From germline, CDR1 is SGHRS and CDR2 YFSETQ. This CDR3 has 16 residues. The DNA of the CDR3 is TGCGCCAGCAGCTTGGCGGGAGGGGCTAGCACAGATACGCAGTATTTT. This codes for CASSLAGGASTDTQYF. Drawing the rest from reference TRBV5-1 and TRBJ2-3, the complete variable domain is KAGVTQTPRYLIKTRGQQVTLSCSPISGHRSVSWYQQTPGQGLQFLFEYFSETQRNKGNFPGRFSGRQFSNSRSEMNVSTLELGDSALYLCASSLAGGASTDTQYFGPGTRLTVL.

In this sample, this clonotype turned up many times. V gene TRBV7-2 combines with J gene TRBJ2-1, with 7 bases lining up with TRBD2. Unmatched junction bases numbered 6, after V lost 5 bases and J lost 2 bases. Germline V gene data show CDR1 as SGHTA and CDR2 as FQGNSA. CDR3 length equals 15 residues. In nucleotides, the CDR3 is TGTGCCAGCAGCCTCGGGACTACACCCTACAATGAGCAGTTCTTC. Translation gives CASSLGTTPYNEQFF.

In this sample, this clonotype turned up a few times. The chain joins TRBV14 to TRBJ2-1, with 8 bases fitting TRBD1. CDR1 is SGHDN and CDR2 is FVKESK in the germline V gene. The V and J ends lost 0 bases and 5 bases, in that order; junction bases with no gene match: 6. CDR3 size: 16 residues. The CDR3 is CASSQDHRGVDNEQFF. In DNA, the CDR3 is TGTGCCAGCAGCCAAGATCACAGGGGGGTAGACAATGAGCAGTTCTTC.

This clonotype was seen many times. The chain's CDR3 is CASSLPRGLGTEAFF. The CDR3 nucleotides read TGTGCCAGCAGCTTACCACGGGGGCTCGGGACTGAAGCTTTCTTT. J is TRBJ1-1 and V is TRBV7-2; tentatively, D is TRBD1 (6 bases). Germline V gives CDR1 SGHTA, CDR2 FQGNSA. The CDR3 runs to 15 residues. V was shortened by 2 bases and J by 5 bases, with 15 bases between the two germline ends.

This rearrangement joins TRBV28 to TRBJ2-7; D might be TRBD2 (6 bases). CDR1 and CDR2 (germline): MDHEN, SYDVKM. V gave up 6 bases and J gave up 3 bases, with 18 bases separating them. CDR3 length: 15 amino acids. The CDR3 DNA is TGTGCCAGCAGACTCCTGGGGGGTGGAGGCTACGAGCAGTACTTC. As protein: CASRLLGGGGYEQYF.

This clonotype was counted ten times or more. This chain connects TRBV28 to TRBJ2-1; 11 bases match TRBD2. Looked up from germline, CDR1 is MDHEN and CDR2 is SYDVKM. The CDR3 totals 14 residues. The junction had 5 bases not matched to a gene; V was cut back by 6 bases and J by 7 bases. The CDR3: CASSKGLAANEQFF. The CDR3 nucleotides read TGTGCCAGCAGCAAGGGACTAGCGGCTAATGAGCAGTTCTTC.

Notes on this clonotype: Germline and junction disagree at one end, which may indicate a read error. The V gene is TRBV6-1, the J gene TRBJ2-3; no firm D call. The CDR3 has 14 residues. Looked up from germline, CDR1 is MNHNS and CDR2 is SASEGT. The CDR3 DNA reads TGTTCCAGCAGTGAAACGGCCTTCACAGATACGCAGTATTTT. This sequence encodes CSSSETAFTDTQYF.

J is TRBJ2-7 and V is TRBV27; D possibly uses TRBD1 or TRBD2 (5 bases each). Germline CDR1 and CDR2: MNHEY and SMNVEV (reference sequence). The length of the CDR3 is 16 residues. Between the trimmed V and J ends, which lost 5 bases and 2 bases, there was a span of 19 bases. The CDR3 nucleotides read TGTGCCAGCAGTCCCACGGGGCAGGCGCTAACCTACGAGCAGTACTTC. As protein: CASSPTGQALTYEQYF.

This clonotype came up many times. The CDR3 region is CASSLADRGYEQYF. CDR3 in DNA: TGTGCCAGCAGCTTAGCAGACAGGGGGTACGAGCAGTACTTC. This chain uses TRBV7-8 with TRBJ2-7; 9 bases map to TRBD1. The V and J ends lost 0 bases and 4 bases, in that order; junction bases with no gene match: 1. The CDR3 has 14 residues. Germline V gives CDR1 SGHVS, CDR2 FQNEAQ. Together with reference TRBV7-8 and TRBJ2-7, the CDR3 gives the full variable domain: GAGVSQSPRYKVAKRGQDVALRCDPISGHVSLFWYQQALGQGPEFLTYFQNEAQLDKSGLPSDRFFAERPEGSVSTLKIQRTQQEDSAVYLCASSLADRGYEQYFGPGTRLTVT.

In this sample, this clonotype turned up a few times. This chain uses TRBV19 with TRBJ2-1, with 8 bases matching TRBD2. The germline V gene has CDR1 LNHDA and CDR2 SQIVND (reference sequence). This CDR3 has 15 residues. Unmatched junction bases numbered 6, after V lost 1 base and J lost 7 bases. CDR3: CASSIVPGGVNEQFF. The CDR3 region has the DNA TGTGCCAGTAGTATAGTCCCGGGAGGGGTTAATGAGCAGTTCTTC. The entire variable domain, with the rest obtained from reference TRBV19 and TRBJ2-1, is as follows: DGGITQSPKYLFRKEGQNVTLSCEQNLNHDAMYWYRQDPGQGLRLIYYSQIVNDFQKGDIAEGYSVSREKKESFPLTVTSAQKNPTAFYLCASSIVPGGVNEQFFGPGTRLTVL.

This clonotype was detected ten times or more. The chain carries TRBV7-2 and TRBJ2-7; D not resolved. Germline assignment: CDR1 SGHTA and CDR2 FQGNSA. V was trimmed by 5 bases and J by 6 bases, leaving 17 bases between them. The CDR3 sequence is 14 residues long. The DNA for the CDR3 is TGTGCCAGCAGCGTAGTGGCTCATACTGGCGAGCAGTACTTC. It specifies CASSVVAHTGEQYF. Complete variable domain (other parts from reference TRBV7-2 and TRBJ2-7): GAGVSQSPSNKVTEKGKDVELRCDPISGHTALYWYRQSLGQGLEFLIYFQGNSAPDKSGLPSDRFSAERTGGSVSTLTIQRTQQEDSAVYLCASSVVAHTGEQYFGPGTRLTVT.

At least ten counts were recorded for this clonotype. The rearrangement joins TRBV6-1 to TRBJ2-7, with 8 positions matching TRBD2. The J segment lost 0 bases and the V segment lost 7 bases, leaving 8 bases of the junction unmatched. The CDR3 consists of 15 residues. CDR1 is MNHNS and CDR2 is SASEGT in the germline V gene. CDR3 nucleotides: TGTGCCAGCACCTCAGCGGGAGCCAGCTCCTACGAGCAGTACTTC. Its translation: CASTSAGASSYEQYF.

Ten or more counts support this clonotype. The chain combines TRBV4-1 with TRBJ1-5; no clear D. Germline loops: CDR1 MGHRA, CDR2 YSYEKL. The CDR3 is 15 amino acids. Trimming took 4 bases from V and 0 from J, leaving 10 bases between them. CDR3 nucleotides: TGCGCCAGCAGCCCGGACGGATATAGCAATCAGCCCCAGCATTTT. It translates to CASSPDGYSNQPQHF.

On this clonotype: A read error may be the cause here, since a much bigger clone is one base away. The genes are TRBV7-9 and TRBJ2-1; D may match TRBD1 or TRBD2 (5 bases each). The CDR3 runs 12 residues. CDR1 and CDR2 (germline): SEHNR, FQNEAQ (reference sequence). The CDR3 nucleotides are TGTGCCAGCAGCGGGGACCACAATAAGCAGTTCTTC. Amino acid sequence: CASSGDHNKQFF.

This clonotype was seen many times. The CDR3 reads CASSFAGGSSPLHF. The DNA of the CDR3 is TGTGCCAGCAGTTTTGCAGGGGGCAGTTCACCCCTCCACTTT. The V call is TRBV27, the J call TRBJ1-6, with TRBD1 matching over 8 bases. J gave up 9 bases and V 3 bases, and 4 bases lay outside the gene matches. The V gene's germline CDR1 is MNHEY and CDR2 SMNVEV (reference sequence). This CDR3 contains 14 residues.

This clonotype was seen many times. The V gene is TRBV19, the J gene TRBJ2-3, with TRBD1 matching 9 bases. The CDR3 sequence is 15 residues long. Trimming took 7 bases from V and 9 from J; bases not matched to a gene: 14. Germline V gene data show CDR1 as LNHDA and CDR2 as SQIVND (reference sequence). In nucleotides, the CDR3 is TGTGCCAGTACACAGGGGGCAGGCGGTTATGGGACGCAGTATTTT. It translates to CASTQGAGGYGTQYF. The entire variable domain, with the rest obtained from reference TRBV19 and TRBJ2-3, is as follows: DGGITQSPKYLFRKEGQNVTLSCEQNLNHDAMYWYRQDPGQGLRLIYYSQIVNDFQKGDIAEGYSVSREKKESFPLTVTSAQKNPTAFYLCASTQGAGGYGTQYFGPGTRLTVL.

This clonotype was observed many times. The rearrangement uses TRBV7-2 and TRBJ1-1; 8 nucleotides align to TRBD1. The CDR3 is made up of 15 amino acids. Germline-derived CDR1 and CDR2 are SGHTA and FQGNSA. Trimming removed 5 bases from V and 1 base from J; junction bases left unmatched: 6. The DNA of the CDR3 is TGTGCCAGCAGCCCCCGGGACAGGACGAACACTGAAGCTTTCTTT. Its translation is CASSPRDRTNTEAFF.

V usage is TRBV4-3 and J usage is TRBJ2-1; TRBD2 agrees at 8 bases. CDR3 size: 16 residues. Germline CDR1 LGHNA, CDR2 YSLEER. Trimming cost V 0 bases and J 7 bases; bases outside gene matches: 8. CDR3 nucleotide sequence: TGCGCCAGCAGCCAAGATACGGGAGGGCCCTTTAATGAGCAGTTCTTC. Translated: CASSQDTGGPFNEQFF.

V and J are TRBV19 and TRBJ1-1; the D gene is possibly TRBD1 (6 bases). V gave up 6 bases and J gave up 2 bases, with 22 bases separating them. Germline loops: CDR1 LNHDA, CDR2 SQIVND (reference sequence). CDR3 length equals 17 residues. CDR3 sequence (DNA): TGTGCCAGTAGCCTTTACGGGGCAGGGGCTGTTAACACTGAAGCTTTCTTT. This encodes CASSLYGAGAVNTEAFF.

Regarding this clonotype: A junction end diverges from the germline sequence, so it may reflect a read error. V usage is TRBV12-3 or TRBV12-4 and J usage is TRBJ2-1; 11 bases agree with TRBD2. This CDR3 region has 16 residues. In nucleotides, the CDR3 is TGTGCCAGCAGTTTAGGCCGGCTAGCGGGGGGCAATGCGCAGTTCTTC. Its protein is CASSLGRLAGGNAQFF.

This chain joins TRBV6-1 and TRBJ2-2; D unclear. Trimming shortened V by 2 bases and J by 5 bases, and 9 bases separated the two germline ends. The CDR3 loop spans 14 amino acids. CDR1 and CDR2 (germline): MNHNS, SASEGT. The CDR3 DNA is TGTGCCAGCAGTGAACGGTTGCTTACCGGGGAGCTGTTTTTT. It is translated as CASSERLLTGELFF.

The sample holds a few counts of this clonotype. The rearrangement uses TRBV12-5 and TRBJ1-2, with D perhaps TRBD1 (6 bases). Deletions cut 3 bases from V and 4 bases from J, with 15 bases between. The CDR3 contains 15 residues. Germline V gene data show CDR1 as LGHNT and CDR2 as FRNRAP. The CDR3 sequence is CASGFYGTPAYGYTF. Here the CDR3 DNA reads TGTGCTAGTGGTTTTTACGGGACACCTGCCTATGGCTACACCTTC.